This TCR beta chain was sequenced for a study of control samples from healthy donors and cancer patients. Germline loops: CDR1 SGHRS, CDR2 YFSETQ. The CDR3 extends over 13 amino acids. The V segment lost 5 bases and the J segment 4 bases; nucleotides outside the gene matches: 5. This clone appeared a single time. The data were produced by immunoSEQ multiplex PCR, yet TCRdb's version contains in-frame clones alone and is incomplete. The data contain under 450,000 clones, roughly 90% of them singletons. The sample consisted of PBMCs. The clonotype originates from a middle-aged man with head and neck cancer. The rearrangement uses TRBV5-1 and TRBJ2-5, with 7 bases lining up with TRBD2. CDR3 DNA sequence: TGCGCCAGCAGTCGGGTAGCGGGAGAGACCCAGTACTTC. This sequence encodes CASSRVAGETQYF.